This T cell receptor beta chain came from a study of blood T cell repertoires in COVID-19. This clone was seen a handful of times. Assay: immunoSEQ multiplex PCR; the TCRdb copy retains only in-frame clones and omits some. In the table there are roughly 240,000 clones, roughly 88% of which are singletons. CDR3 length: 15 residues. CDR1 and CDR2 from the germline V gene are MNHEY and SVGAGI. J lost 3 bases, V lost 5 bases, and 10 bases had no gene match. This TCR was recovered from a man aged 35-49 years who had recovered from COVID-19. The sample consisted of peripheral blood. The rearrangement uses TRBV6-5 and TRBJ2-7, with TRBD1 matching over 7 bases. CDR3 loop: CASSQRTGFLYEQYF. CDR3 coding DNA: TGTGCCAGCAGTCAAAGGACAGGTTTTCTCTACGAGCAGTACTTC.